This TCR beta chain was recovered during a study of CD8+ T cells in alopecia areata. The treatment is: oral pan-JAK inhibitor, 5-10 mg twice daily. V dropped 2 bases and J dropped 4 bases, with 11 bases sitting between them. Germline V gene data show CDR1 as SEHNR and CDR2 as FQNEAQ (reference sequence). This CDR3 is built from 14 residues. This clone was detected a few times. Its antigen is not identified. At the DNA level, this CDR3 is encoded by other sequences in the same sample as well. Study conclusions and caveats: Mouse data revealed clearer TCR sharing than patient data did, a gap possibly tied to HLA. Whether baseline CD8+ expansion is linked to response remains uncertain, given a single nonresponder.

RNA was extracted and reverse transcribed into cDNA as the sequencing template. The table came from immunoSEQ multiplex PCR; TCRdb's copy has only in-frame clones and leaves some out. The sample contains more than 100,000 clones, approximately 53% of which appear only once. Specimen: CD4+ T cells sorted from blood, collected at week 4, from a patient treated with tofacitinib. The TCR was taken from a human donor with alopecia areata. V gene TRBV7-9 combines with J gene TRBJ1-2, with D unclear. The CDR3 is CASSLPGLAYGYTF. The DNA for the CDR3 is TGTGCCAGCAGCTTACCTGGACTCGCCTATGGCTACACCTTC.